These 16 T cell receptor beta chains came from one sample sequenced in a study of blood T cell repertoires in COVID-19. The table came from immunoSEQ multiplex PCR; TCRdb's copy has only in-frame clones and leaves some out. The sample records 140,000 or so clones, roughly four fifths being singletons. The specimen was peripheral blood. The receptors originated from a woman aged 80 or older with acute or convalescent COVID-19.

This clone was counted once. The chain carries TRBV27 and TRBJ2-7, with D possibly being TRBD1 (6 bases). The CDR3 is made up of 15 amino acids. The germline CDR1 and CDR2 sequences are MNHEY and SMNVEV (reference sequence). Trimming stripped 3 bases from V and 2 bases from J, with 14 bases between. CDR3 region: CASSLDRDNPYEQYF. DNA for the CDR3: TGTGCCAGCAGTTTGGACCGGGACAACCCCTACGAGCAGTACTTC.

The chain recombines TRBV5-1 with TRBJ2-1; TRBD2 matches 9 bases. The germline gives CDR1 SGHRS, CDR2 YFSETQ. The junction had 14 bases not matched to a gene; V was cut back by 4 bases and J by 0 bases. CDR3 length: 19 amino acids. CDR3 protein: CASSPTPRTSASSYNEQFF. The CDR3 DNA reads TGCGCCAGCAGCCCCACTCCCCGGACTAGCGCGAGCTCCTACAATGAGCAGTTCTTC.

This chain uses TRBV10-3 with TRBJ2-5, with 7 bases identical to TRBD1. Germline assignment: CDR1 ENHRY and CDR2 SYGVKD. The V and J ends lost 0 bases and 5 bases, in that order; junction bases with no gene match: 3. The CDR3 is made up of 14 amino acids. CDR3 amino acids: CAISESTGTETQYF. CDR3 DNA sequence: TGTGCCATCAGTGAGTCGACAGGGACGGAGACCCAGTACTTC.

The rearrangement links TRBV11-2 to TRBJ1-2; D might be TRBD1 (5 bases). The CDR3 spans 15 residues. The V gene's germline CDR1 is SGHAT and CDR2 FQNNGV. The V and J ends lost 3 bases and 2 bases respectively, with 13 bases between them. The CDR3 coding sequence is TGTGCCAGCAGCTTTGCAGGGCTTTCAAACTATGGCTACACCTTC. This translates into CASSFAGLSNYGYTF.

The CDR3 is CASTDRGLGEQYF. CDR3 sequence (DNA): TGTGCCAGCACCGACAGGGGGCTTGGCGAGCAGTACTTC. The chain joins TRBV6-5 to TRBJ2-7; the match to TRBD1 covers 10 bases. Germline V gene data show CDR1 as MNHEY and CDR2 as SVGAGI. V gave up 7 bases and J gave up 6 bases; unmatched junction bases: 6. This CDR3 region has 13 residues.

Here the CDR3 DNA reads TGTGCCAGTAACCCTAGCGGGCACCAAGAGACCCAGTACTTC. This sequence encodes CASNPSGHQETQYF. V usage is TRBV19 and J usage is TRBJ2-5, with TRBD2 matching over 8 bases. The V gene end was trimmed by 7 bases and the J gene end by 0 bases; junction bases not matched to a gene: 4. The CDR3 consists of 14 residues. The V gene's germline CDR1 is LNHDA and CDR2 SQIVND (reference sequence).

The gene calls are TRBV3-1 (or the pseudogene TRBV3-2) and TRBJ2-3; 8 bases align to TRBD2. Germline V gene lookup returns CDR1 LGHDT and CDR2 YNNKEL (reference sequence). The CDR3 spans 15 residues. V lost 4 bases and J lost 4; bases outside the gene matches: 7. Here the CDR3 reads CASSLSGGQADTQYF. DNA for the CDR3: TGTGCCAGCAGCCTCAGCGGGGGCCAAGCAGATACGCAGTATTTT.

The chain carries TRBV5-1 and TRBJ2-7; 8 nucleotides line up with TRBD2. V dropped 0 bases and J dropped 6; count of bases not matched to a gene: 2. The CDR3 contains 13 residues. The V gene's germline CDR1 is SGHRS and CDR2 YFSETQ. This CDR3 is CASSLAGGTEQYF. CDR3 DNA: TGCGCCAGCAGCTTGGCGGGAGGGACCGAGCAGTACTTC.

This rearrangement joins TRBV6-5 to TRBJ1-2, with D hard to call. This CDR3 is 12 amino acids long. The germline CDR1 and CDR2 sequences are MNHEY and SVGAGI. V lost 10 bases, J lost 8 bases, and 17 bases lay in between. The CDR3 sequence: CATYDAGPGYTF. The CDR3, as DNA: TGTGCCACCTACGATGCAGGTCCGGGCTACACCTTC.

The V call is TRBV15, the J call TRBJ2-1; D is perhaps TRBD1 (5 bases). CDR1 and CDR2 (germline): LNHNV, YYDKDF (reference sequence). The CDR3 spans 13 residues. V shed 1 base and J shed 9 bases, with 10 bases lying between them. The CDR3 DNA reads TGTGCCACCAGCAGAGGGGGCTGGAGTGAGCAGTTCTTC. This translates into CATSRGGWSEQFF. Supplemented by reference TRBV15 and TRBJ2-1, the full variable domain reads DAMVIQNPRYQVTQFGKPVTLSCSQTLNHNVMYWYQQKSSQAPKLLFHYYDKDFNNEADTPDNFQSRRPNTSFCFLDIRSPGLGDTAMYLCATSRGGWSEQFFGPGTRLTVL.

The chain combines TRBV7-8 with TRBJ1-1; possibly TRBD1 for D (5 bases). Germline V lookup: CDR1 SGHVS, CDR2 FQNEAQ. V shed 5 bases and J shed 12 bases, with 19 bases lying between them. The CDR3 spans 13 residues. The DNA of the CDR3 is TGTGCCAGCAGCCCAGACAGAAGCCTAGGAACTTTCTTT. It yields the protein CASSPDRSLGTFF.

The V gene is TRBV9, the J gene TRBJ2-3; D perhaps matches TRBD2 (5 bases). This CDR3 is built from 17 residues. Trimming took off 3 bases at V and 0 bases at J, with 17 bases between the two ends. Germline-derived CDR1 and CDR2 are SGDLS and YYNGEE. The CDR3 DNA reads TGTGCCAGCAGCGCCCGGGGATGGAGAGGGAGCACAGATACGCAGTATTTT. Protein product: CASSARGWRGSTDTQYF.

A few counts support this clone. The sample holds other DNA sequences that translate to the same CDR3. V usage is TRBV18 and J usage is TRBJ2-5; D is ambiguous. Trimming pared 3 bases from V and 4 bases from J, leaving 3 bases between. The germline V gene has CDR1 KGHSH and CDR2 LQKENI. The CDR3 runs to 11 residues. The CDR3 is CASSPRETQYF. DNA for the CDR3: TGTGCCAGCTCACCCAGAGAGACCCAGTACTTC.

The V call is TRBV9, the J call TRBJ1-1, with TRBD1 matching 9 bases. Germline loops: CDR1 SGDLS, CDR2 YYNGEE. The CDR3 has 16 amino acids. Unmatched junction bases numbered 17, after V lost 3 bases and J lost 11 bases. The CDR3 DNA is TGTGCCAGCAGCGCCACTGTCTCGACAGGGGGAGGGTGGGCTTTCTTT. As protein: CASSATVSTGGGWAFF.

This clone was observed once. This chain uses TRBV29-1 with TRBJ1-1; D is unresolved. The V and J ends lost 4 bases and 1 base respectively, with 7 bases between them. CDR1 and CDR2 (germline): SQVTM, ANQGSEA. This CDR3 spans 12 amino acids. The CDR3 sequence is CSVVSGNTEAFF. In DNA, the CDR3 is TGCAGCGTTGTGTCAGGGAACACTGAAGCTTTCTTT.

The rearrangement uses TRBV27 and TRBJ1-4; 7 bases fit TRBD1. The CDR3 covers 16 residues. The trim removed 5 bases at V and 0 bases at J, leaving 6 bases unmatched. From germline, CDR1 is MNHEY and CDR2 SMNVEV (reference sequence). The CDR3 region has the DNA TGTGCCAGCAGTCCCGACAGGGATGCAACTAATGAAAAACTGTTTTTT. This codes for CASSPDRDATNEKLFF.